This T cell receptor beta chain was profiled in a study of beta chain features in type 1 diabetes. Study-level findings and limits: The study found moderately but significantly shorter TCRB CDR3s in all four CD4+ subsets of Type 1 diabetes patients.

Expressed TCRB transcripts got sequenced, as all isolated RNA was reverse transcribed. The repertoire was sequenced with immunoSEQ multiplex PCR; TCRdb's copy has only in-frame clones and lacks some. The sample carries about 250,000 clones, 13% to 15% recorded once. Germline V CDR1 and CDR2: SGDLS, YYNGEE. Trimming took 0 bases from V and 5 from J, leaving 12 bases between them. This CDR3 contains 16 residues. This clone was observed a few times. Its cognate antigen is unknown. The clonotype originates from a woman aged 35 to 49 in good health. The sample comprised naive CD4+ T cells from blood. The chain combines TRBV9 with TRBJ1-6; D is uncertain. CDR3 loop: CASSVDPVENNSPLHF. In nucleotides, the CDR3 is TGTGCCAGCAGCGTAGACCCCGTGGAGAATAATTCACCCCTCCACTTT.